The entry below describes one T cell receptor (beta chain). Its matching antigen is unknown. Per germline, CDR1 LNHNV and CDR2 YYDKDF (reference sequence). The CDR3 covers 15 residues. V lost 0 bases to trimming and J lost 6 bases, with 11 bases between them. The data derive from a study of cytomegalovirus exposure and HLA in healthy donors. Use of 60 Vbeta and 13 Jbeta primers characterized the PCR. The method was immunoSEQ multiplex PCR; TCRdb's version includes in-frame clones alone and lacks a portion of them. The table includes roughly 200,000 clones, about three quarters detected once. Study-level points and caveats: Among TCR beta chains, those listed as cytomegalovirus-associated numbered over 150. V- and J-gene trimming in TCR beta was tied to a missense DCLRE1C variant by an analysis performed later. Analysis performed later found more than 15,000 TCR beta sequences associated with HLA alleles at 0.05 false discovery rate.

The TCR was taken from a woman aged 55-69 years in good health and CMV-seropositive. The V and J genes are TRBV15 and TRBJ1-4; possible D gene TRBD1, 5 bases. Sequencing was carried out using PBMCs. The CDR3 loop reads CATSRDFSGDEKLFF. The CDR3 nucleotides are TGTGCCACCAGCAGAGATTTTTCGGGGGATGAAAAACTGTTTTTT.